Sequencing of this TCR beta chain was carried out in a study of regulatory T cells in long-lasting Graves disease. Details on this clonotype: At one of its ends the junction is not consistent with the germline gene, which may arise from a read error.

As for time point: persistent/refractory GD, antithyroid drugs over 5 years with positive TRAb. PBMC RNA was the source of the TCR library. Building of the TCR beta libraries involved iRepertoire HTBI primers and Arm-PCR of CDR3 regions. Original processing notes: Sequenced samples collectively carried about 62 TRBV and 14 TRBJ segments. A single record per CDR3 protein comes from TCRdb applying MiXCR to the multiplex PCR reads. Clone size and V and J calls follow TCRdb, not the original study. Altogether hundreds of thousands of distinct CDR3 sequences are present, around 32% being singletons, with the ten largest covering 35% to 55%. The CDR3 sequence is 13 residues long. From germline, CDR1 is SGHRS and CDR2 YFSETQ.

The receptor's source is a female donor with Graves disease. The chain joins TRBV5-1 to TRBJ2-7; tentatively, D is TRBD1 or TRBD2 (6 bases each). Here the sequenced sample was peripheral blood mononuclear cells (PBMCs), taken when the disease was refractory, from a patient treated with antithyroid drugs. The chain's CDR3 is CASSGDGGYGQYF. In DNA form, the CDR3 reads TGCGCCAGCAGCGGCGACGGGGGCTACGGGCAGTACTTC.